Below, 10 T cell receptor delta chains from the same sample are listed, as sequenced in a study of Vδ1+ human thymocytes. Their antigens are not known. Study-wide results and limits: Thymic TRG and TRD repertoires appeared highly polyclonal, with Gaussian CDR3 length distributions.

The template was reverse-transcribed extracted RNA. The CDR3 regions were amplified by multiplex PCR from V-gene primers to a constant-region primer. TCRdb called clones from the multiplex PCR reads again using CATT. The sample contains about 75,000 delta-chain clones, approximately 34% of which appear only once. The material sequenced was Vdelta1+ gamma-delta thymocytes from the thymus. Described subset: FACS-sorted CD3+ TCRalphabeta- TCRVdelta1+ TCRVdelta2- thymocytes. The receptors come from a boy under three years old who had congenital heart surgery.

This clone was recorded many times. The V gene is TRDV2, the J gene TRDJ1; 13 bases map to TRDD3. The V and J ends lost 0 bases and 0 bases, in that order; junction bases with no gene match: 15. This CDR3 is built from 21 residues. CDR1 and CDR2 from the germline V gene are GEAIGNYY and EKD. CDR3 sequence: CACDTPTGGYASDKDTDKLIF. In DNA form, the CDR3 reads TGTGCCTGTGACACCCCTACTGGGGGATACGCGTCAGACAAAGACACCGATAAACTCATCTTT.

The table lists this clone with a count of one. The J gene is TRDJ1, the V gene TRDV1, with TRDD3 matching 9 bases. The CDR3 consists of 17 residues. Germline CDR1 TSWWSYY, CDR2 QGS. V lost 0 bases and J lost 5; bases outside the gene matches: 10. The CDR3 nucleotides are TGTGCTCTTGGGGAACTTTCGGGCTGGGGGATTAAGGATAAACTCATCTTT. Its protein is CALGELSGWGIKDKLIF.

This clone was seen more than once but under ten times. V usage is TRDV1 and J usage is TRDJ1; TRDD2 might be the D (6 bases). Trimming cost V 3 bases and J 4 bases, with 27 bases left between them. CDR1 and CDR2 (germline): TSWWSYY, QGS. The CDR3 runs to 19 residues. The CDR3 reads CALGDPSAFRRIGIDKLIF. CDR3 DNA sequence: TGTGCTCTTGGGGATCCCTCGGCCTTCCGCCGGATAGGGATCGATAAACTCATCTTT.

The chain couples TRDV1 to TRDJ1; D not certain. The CDR3 covers 14 residues. V lost 5 bases, J lost 6 bases, and 16 bases lay in between. In germline, CDR1 is TSWWSYY, CDR2 QGS. CDR3 amino acids: CALGSTAVRYKLIF. In nucleotides, the CDR3 is TGTGCTCTTGGGTCTACCGCCGTACGTTATAAACTCATCTTT.

The J gene is TRDJ1, the V gene TRDV1; D unclear. V was trimmed by 1 base and J by 0 bases, leaving 15 bases between them. The CDR3 length is 17 residues. Germline V CDR1 and CDR2: TSWWSYY, QGS. CDR3 in DNA: TGTGCTCTTGGGGAACACCCTCATGACGATCACACCGATAAACTCATCTTT. Protein: CALGEHPHDDHTDKLIF.

A few counts support this clone. The chain couples TRDV1 to TRDJ1; D gene uncertain. Trimming left V 1 base short and J 0 bases short, with 12 bases between. This CDR3 region has 16 residues. CDR1 and CDR2 (germline): TSWWSYY, QGS. CDR3 region: CALGEPGLGYTDKLIF. The CDR3 region has the DNA TGTGCTCTTGGGGAACCGGGACTCGGGTACACCGATAAACTCATCTTT.

The chain joins TRDV1 to TRDJ1; 9 bases are shared with TRDD2. The germline CDR1 and CDR2 sequences are TSWWSYY and QGS. The CDR3 consists of 22 residues. With V trimmed by 3 bases and J by 0 bases, 23 bases remained unmatched. The CDR3 here is CALGDVALPTVLERWHTDKLIF. The CDR3 region has the DNA TGTGCTCTTGGGGACGTAGCCCTTCCTACGGTACTAGAGAGGTGGCACACCGATAAACTCATCTTT.

V usage is TRDV1 and J usage is TRDJ1, with 9 bases aligning to TRDD3. Germline assignment: CDR1 TSWWSYY and CDR2 QGS. After removal of 2 bases from V and 2 bases from J, the junction contained 6 bases not matched to a gene. The length of the CDR3 is 16 residues. CDR3 DNA: TGTGCTCTTGGGGAAGATGGTGGGGATACGACCGATAAACTCATCTTT. It specifies CALGEDGGDTTDKLIF.

The gene calls are TRDV1 and TRDJ1; TRDD3 agrees at 7 bases. The V and J ends lost 1 base and 3 bases, in that order; junction bases with no gene match: 17. CDR1 is TSWWSYY and CDR2 is QGS in the germline V gene. The CDR3 sequence is 19 residues long. CDR3 DNA sequence: TGTGCTCTTGGGGAACCAGCCTTGGAGGATACGAGGGGCGCCGATAAACTCATCTTT. As protein: CALGEPALEDTRGADKLIF.

The rearrangement uses TRDV1 and TRDJ1; D possibly corresponds to TRDD3 (6 bases). This CDR3 is built from 24 residues. Germline V gives CDR1 TSWWSYY, CDR2 QGS. Trimming stripped 8 bases from V and 0 bases from J, with 43 bases between. The CDR3 DNA follows: TGTGCTCTTTCGATCCCCCACTATGGGCGAGGCATTGACTGGGCTCGCCTAAACACCGATAAACTCATCTTT. This codes for CALSIPHYGRGIDWARLNTDKLIF.